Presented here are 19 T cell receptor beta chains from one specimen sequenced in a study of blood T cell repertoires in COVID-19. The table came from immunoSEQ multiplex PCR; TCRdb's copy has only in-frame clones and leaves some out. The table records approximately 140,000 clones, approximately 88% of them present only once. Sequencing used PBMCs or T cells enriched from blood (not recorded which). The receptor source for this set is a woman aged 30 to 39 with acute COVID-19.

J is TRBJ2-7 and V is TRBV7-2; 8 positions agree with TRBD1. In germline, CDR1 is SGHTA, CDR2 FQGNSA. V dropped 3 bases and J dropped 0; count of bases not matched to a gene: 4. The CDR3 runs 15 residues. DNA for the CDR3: TGTGCCAGCAGCTTGGGACAGGCGGTCTCCTACGAGCAGTACTTC. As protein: CASSLGQAVSYEQYF.

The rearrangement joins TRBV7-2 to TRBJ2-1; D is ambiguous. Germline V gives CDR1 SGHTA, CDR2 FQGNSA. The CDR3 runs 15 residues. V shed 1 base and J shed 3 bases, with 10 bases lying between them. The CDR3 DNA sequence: TGTGCCAGCAGCTTAGATTCCAGAAACTACAATGAGCAGTTCTTC. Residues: CASSLDSRNYNEQFF.

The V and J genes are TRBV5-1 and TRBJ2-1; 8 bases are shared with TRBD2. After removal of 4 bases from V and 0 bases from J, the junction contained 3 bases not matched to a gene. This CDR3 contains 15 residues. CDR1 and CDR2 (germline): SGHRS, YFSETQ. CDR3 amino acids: CASSSGGSSYNEQFF. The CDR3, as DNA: TGCGCCAGCAGCAGCGGGGGAAGCTCCTACAATGAGCAGTTCTTC.

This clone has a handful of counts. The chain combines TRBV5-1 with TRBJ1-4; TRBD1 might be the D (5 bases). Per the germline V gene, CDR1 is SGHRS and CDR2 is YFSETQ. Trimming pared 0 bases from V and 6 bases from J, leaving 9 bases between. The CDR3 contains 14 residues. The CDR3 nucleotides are TGCGCCAGCAGCTTGGATACAGGCGATGAAAAACTGTTTTTT. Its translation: CASSLDTGDEKLFF.

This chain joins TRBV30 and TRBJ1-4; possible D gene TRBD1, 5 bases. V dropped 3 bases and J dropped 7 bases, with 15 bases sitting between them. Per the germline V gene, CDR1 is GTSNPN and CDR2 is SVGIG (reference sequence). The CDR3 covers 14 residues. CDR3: CAWSRQGAGEKLFF. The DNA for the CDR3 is TGTGCCTGGAGCCGTCAGGGAGCGGGTGAAAAACTGTTTTTT.

The CDR3, as DNA: TGTGCCACCAGGGGTAGAACAGGGGACACGCAGTATTTT. Translating gives CATRGRTGDTQYF. The chain links TRBV24-1 to TRBJ2-3, with 7 bases fitting TRBD1. The CDR3 has 13 amino acids. Per the germline V gene, CDR1 is KGHDR and CDR2 is SFDVKD. V trimming: 7 bases; J trimming: 9 bases; junction bases outside the gene matches: 9.

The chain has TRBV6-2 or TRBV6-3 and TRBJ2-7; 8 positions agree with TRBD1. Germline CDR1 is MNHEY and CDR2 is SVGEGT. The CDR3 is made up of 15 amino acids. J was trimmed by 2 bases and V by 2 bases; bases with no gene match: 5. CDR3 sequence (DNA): TGTGCCAGCAGTTACCAGACAGGGGTAGCCTACGAGCAGTACTTC. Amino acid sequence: CASSYQTGVAYEQYF.

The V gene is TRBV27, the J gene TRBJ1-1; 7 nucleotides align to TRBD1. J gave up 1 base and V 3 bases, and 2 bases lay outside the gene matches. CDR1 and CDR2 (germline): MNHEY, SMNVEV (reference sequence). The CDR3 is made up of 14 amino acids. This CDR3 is CASSLDRRNTEAFF. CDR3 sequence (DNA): TGTGCCAGCAGTTTGGACAGGCGGAACACTGAAGCTTTCTTT.

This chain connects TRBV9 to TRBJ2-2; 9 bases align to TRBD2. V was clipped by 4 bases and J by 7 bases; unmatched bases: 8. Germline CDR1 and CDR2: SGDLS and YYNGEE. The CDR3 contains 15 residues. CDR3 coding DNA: TGTGCCAGCAGCTCAATAGCGGGAGCGGGCGGGGAGCTGTTTTTT. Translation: CASSSIAGAGGELFF.

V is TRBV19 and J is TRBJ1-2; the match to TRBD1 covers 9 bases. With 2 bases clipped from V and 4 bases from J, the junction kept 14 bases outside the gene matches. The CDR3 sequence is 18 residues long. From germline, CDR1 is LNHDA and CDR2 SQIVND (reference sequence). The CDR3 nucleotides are TGTGCCAGTAGTATAAATCGTGGGACAGGGCCCGTGAGCTATGGCTACACCTTC. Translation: CASSINRGTGPVSYGYTF.

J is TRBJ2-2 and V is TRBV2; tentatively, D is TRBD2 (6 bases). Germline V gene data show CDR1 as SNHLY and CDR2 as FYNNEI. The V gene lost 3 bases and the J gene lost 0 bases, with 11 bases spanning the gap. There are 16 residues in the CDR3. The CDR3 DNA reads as TGTGCCAGCAGTGATAGGCGGGACGCGAACACCGGGGAGCTGTTTTTT. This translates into CASSDRRDANTGELFF.

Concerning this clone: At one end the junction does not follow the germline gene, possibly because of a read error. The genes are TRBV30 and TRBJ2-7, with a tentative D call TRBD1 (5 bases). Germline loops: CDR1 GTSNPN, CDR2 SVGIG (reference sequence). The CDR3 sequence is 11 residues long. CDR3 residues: CAWSVTRTIRF. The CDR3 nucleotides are TGTGCCTGGAGTGTAACCCGGACAATTCGCTTC.

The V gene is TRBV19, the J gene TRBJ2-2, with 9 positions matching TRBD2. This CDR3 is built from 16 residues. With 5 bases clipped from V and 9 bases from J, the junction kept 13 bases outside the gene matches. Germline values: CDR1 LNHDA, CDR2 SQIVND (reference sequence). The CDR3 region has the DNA TGTGCCAGTAGTTCGATAGCGGGAGCCCTCCCCCGGGAGCTGTTTTTT. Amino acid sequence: CASSSIAGALPRELFF.

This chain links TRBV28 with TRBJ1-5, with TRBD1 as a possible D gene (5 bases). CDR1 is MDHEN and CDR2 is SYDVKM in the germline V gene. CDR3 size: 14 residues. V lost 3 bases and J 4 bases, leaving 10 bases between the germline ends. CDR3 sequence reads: CASSLGHANQPQHF. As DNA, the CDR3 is TGTGCCAGCAGTTTGGGGCATGCTAATCAGCCCCAGCATTTT.

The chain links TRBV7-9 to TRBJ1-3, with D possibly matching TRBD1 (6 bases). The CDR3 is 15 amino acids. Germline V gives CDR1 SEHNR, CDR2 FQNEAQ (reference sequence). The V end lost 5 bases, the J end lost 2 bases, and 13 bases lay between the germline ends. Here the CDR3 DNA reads TGTGCCAGCAGCCCCGATGGGGGCGCTGGAAACACCATATATTTT. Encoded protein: CASSPDGGAGNTIYF.

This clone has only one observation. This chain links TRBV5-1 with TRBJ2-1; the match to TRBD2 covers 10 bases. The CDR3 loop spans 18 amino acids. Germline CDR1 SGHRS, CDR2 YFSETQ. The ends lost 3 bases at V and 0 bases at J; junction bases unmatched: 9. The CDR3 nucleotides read TGCGCCAGCAGCTCAGCGGGAGGGCCTATTAGCTCCTACAATGAGCAGTTCTTC. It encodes CASSSAGGPISSYNEQFF.

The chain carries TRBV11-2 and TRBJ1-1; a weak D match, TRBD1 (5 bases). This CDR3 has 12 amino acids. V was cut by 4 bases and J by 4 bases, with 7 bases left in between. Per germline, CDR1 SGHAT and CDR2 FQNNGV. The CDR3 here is CASSSGGTEAFF. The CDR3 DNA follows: TGTGCCAGCAGCTCCGGGGGCACTGAAGCTTTCTTT.

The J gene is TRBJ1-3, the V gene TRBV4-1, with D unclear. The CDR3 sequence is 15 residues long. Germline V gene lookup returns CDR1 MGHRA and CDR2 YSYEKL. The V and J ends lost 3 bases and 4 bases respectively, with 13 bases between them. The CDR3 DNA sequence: TGCGCCAGCAGCCAGCCTAGAGGAGCGGGAAACACCATATATTTT. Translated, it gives CASSQPRGAGNTIYF.

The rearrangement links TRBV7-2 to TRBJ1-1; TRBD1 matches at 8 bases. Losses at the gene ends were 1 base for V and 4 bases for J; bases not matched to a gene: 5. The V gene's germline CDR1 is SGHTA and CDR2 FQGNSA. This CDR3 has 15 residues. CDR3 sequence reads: CASSLVGQAGTEAFF. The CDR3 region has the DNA TGTGCCAGCAGCTTAGTGGGACAGGCGGGCACTGAAGCTTTCTTT.